The 7 T cell receptor beta chains presented below share a single source sample, sequenced in a study of identical twins. TCRdb analysed the 5' RACE reads with MiXCR anew, one entry per CDR3 protein. In the table there are about 470,000 distinct CDR3 sequences, roughly 24% of which are singletons. Another study also made use of these data, one on T cells expressing NK-cell markers.

The sequenced sample was CD4+ T cells sorted from blood. The source is a woman aged 18-29 years in good health.

This chain uses TRBV5-1 with TRBJ2-5; D is perhaps TRBD2 (6 bases). The CDR3 sequence is 14 residues long. Germline CDR1 SGHRS, CDR2 YFSETQ. V shed 1 base and J shed 2 bases, with 9 bases lying between them. The CDR3 DNA is TGCGCCAGCAGCTTGACGGGGGATCAAGAGACCCAGTACTTC. Translating it yields CASSLTGDQETQYF.

V gene TRBV10-3 combines with J gene TRBJ2-3; either TRBD1 or TRBD2 may fit D (6 bases each). The V end lost 7 bases, the J end lost 4 bases, and 24 bases lay between the germline ends. Germline V gives CDR1 ENHRY, CDR2 SYGVKD. The CDR3 is 17 amino acids. For the CDR3, the DNA is TGTGCCATCAAAGCTGGTGGGGGGACACACACCCCAGATACGCAGTATTTT. It yields the protein CAIKAGGGTHTPDTQYF.

This clonotype occurred a few times. The chain couples TRBV6-2 or TRBV6-3 to TRBJ1-1; 12 positions match TRBD1. CDR3 length: 16 residues. Germline lookup yields CDR1 MNHEY and CDR2 SVGEGT. The ends lost 5 bases at V and 1 base at J; junction bases unmatched: 5. CDR3 DNA sequence: TGTGCCAGCAGTCGCTCGGGACAGGGGGCGAACACTGAAGCTTTCTTT. This encodes CASSRSGQGANTEAFF.

This clonotype turned up a few times. The J gene is TRBJ2-1, the V gene TRBV2; D is perhaps TRBD2 (5 bases). Germline CDR1 SNHLY, CDR2 FYNNEI. The CDR3 has 15 amino acids. V gave up 6 bases and J gave up 0 bases, with 12 bases separating them. The CDR3 protein is CASRGSVNSYNEQFF. DNA for the CDR3: TGTGCCAGCAGGGGTAGCGTGAACTCCTACAATGAGCAGTTCTTC.

By share, this clonotype ranks as medium-sized (0.01 to 0.1%). This sequence joins TRBV12-3 or TRBV12-4 and TRBJ1-5; D gene unclear. The V end lost 3 bases, the J end lost 9 bases, and 12 bases lay between the germline ends. The CDR3 sequence is 13 residues long. CDR3 residues: CASSFDPARPQHF. The CDR3 DNA sequence: TGTGCCAGCAGTTTTGATCCCGCTCGGCCCCAGCATTTT.

This clonotype appeared a few times. This chain joins TRBV20-1 and TRBJ2-1; 14 bases line up with TRBD2. CDR1 is DFQATT, CDR2 SNEGSKA, per germline (reference sequence). Germline trimming cut 6 bases from V and 3 bases from J; bases unmatched to any gene: 1. The CDR3 is 14 residues long. CDR3 sequence reads: CSAGTSGSYNEQFF. Written as DNA, the CDR3 is TGCAGTGCCGGGACTAGCGGGAGCTACAATGAGCAGTTCTTC.

Only a few counts were recorded for this clonotype. The chain uses TRBV6-2 or TRBV6-3 and TRBJ2-2; D call uncertain. Deletions cut 2 bases from V and 0 bases from J, with 7 bases between. CDR3 length: 15 residues. CDR1 is MNHEY and CDR2 is SVGEGT in the germline V gene. The chain's CDR3 is CASSYHPANTGELFF. For the CDR3, the DNA is TGTGCCAGCAGTTACCACCCAGCGAACACCGGGGAGCTGTTTTTT.